The rows below give T cell receptor beta chains drawn from one sample of a study of blood T cell repertoires in COVID-19. Some clones are missing from TCRdb's copy, which holds only in-frame ones; the method was immunoSEQ multiplex PCR. The table shows under 300,000 clones, with about nine tenths occurring only once. Sequenced: peripheral blood. These receptors were collected from a woman aged 40 to 50 with acute or convalescent COVID-19. Each CDR3 is given with its conserved first and last residue. The D gene is left open where the match is weak. Clone size is not always given. Where it is, it says once, few, many or a class for expanded clones.

>TRBD2|TRBJ2-5|NA|TRBV7-3
TGTGCCAGCAGCCAAGTGGGGCTAGCGGGTCTATCGAGGGAGACCCAGTACTTC
CASSQVGLAGLSRETQYF
>TRBD1|TRBJ2-3|once|TRBV24-1
TGTGCCACCAGTGATCCAGGGGGCCGGAGCACAGATACGCAGTATTTT
CATSDPGGRSTDTQYF
>NA|TRBJ2-1|NA|TRBV7-2
TGTGCCAGCAGCTTACGGGGCGGGGCCTACAATGAGCAGTTCTTC
CASSLRGGAYNEQFF
>TRBD1|TRBJ1-5|NA|TRBV6-1
TGTGCCAGCAGTGGCCGGGACAGGGTATCCCGTGGCAATCAGCCCCAGCATTTT
CASSGRDRVSRGNQPQHF
>NA|TRBJ1-2|NA|TRBV6-5
TGTGCCAGCAGTTATCGGGTCGGCTACACCTTC
CASSYRVGYTF
>TRBD1|TRBJ1-2|NA|TRBV24-1
TGTGCCACCAGTGATCCCCGGGGGGGGCACAACCGGGACAGGGGACATGGCTACACCTTC
CATSDPRGGHNRDRGHGYTF
>TRBD1|TRBJ2-2|once|TRBV19
TGTGCCAGTCGAGACACAGGGGGCAACACCGGGGAGCTGTTTTTT
CASRDTGGNTGELFF
>NA|TRBJ2-1|once|TRBV4-1
TGCGCCAGCAACACCCGACAGGATAGCTCCTACAATGAGCAGTTCTTC
CASNTRQDSSYNEQFF
>TRBD2|TRBJ2-3|NA|TRBV30
TGTGCCTGGAGTCCAGGGACTAGCGGGCGCACAGATACGCAGTATTTT
CAWSPGTSGRTDTQYF
>NA|TRBJ1-1|NA|TRBV3-1/TRBV3-2
TGTGCCAGCAGCTTGCAGGGTAGTGCTGAAGCTTTCTTT
CASSLQGSAEAFF
>TRBD2|TRBJ2-3|NA|TRBV29-1
TGCAGCGTAGACGGACTAGCGGGGGAAGATACGCAGTATTTT
CSVDGLAGEDTQYF
>NA|TRBJ1-2|NA|TRBV29-1
TGCAGCTCGGGTCGAGGGAGGGATAACTATGGCTACACCTTC
CSSGRGRDNYGYTF
>TRBD1|TRBJ1-4|NA|TRBV5-1
TGCGCCAGCAGCCCGCGGACAGGGTGGACTAATGAAAAACTGTTTTTT
CASSPRTGWTNEKLFF
>TRBD1|TRBJ1-2|NA|TRBV11-2
TGTGCCAGCAGCCCAGGGACAGGGAATGGCTACACCTTC
CASSPGTGNGYTF
>NA|TRBJ1-2|NA|TRBV12-3/TRBV12-4
TGTGCCAGCAGCCCCGCTAACTATGGCTACACCTTC
CASSPANYGYTF
>NA|TRBJ1-5|NA|TRBV11-2
TGTGCCAGCAGCTTAGCAGGAGGTCAGCCCCAGCATTTT
CASSLAGGQPQHF
>NA|TRBJ1-2|NA|TRBV9
TGTGCCAGCAGCGTAGGGACAGACTATGGCTACACCTTC
CASSVGTDYGYTF
>NA|TRBJ2-2|NA|TRBV7-6
TGTGCCAGCAGCACCCGGACACAAGCGAACACCGGGGAGCTGTTTTTT
CASSTRTQANTGELFF
>NA|TRBJ2-3|NA|TRBV5-1
TGCGCCAGCAGCTTGGAATTATCAGATACGCAGTATTTT
CASSLELSDTQYF
>NA|TRBJ2-2|NA|TRBV30
TGTGCCTTTTTACTTAGCCCCTACACCGGGGAGCTGTTTTTT
CAFLLSPYTGELFF